This T cell receptor (beta chain) was retrieved from a study of CD8+CD57+ T cells in acquired aplastic anemia. Across the study: Each DNA sample taken from sorted CD4+ and CD8+ cells came to 3 to 4 ug on average.

Germline V gene lookup returns CDR1 SQVTM and CDR2 ANQGSEA. The length of the CDR3 is 12 residues. Trimming shortened V by 2 bases and J by 4 bases, and 8 bases separated the two germline ends. Genomic DNA provided the template from which TCR beta VDJ and CDR3 profiles were obtained. Via MiXCR, TCRdb re-called the reads, giving one row per CDR3 protein. The sample lists 180,000 or so distinct CDR3 sequences, just over 45% occurring once. The chain is built from TRBV29-1 and TRBJ1-1; D is possibly TRBD1 (5 bases). The origin of this receptor is a human donor in good health. The sequencing sample was made of sorted CD4+, CD8+, or CD8+CD57+ T cells (not recorded which) from PBMCs. This CDR3 reads CSVETGSTEAFF. CDR3 bases: TGCAGCGTTGAAACAGGAAGCACTGAAGCTTTCTTT.